This TCR beta chain was sequenced for a study of blood T cell repertoires in COVID-19. Background on the study: The United States, Italy and Spain supplied acute and convalescent COVID-19 samples. Sources were T cells, B-cell-depleted T cells, or PBMCs; the material itself was cDNA or gDNA.

As processed by the authors: Amplification with reference gene primers provided the estimates of nucleated cell counts. The protocol was immunoSEQ multiplex PCR, while the TCRdb copy is restricted to in-frame clones and leaves out a portion. V and J calls and clone size are those listed in that table; D and trimming were worked out from the DNA. The repertoire has 70,000 to 85,000 clones, 87% of them found once; the top ten carry less than 3.5%. Sequenced sample: peripheral blood. The sequence derives from a woman in her fifties or sixties with active or convalescent COVID-19.

The DNA of the CDR3 is TGTGCCAGCAGGGCGGGGATATCGAACACTGAAGCTTTCTTT. Translation gives CASRAGISNTEAFF. The chain recombines TRBV11-1 with TRBJ1-1; D uncertain. Per the germline V gene, CDR1 is SGHAT and CDR2 is FQDESV (reference sequence). The CDR3 loop spans 14 amino acids. V shed 6 bases and J shed 1 base, with 12 bases lying between them.